In this sample, the clone carrying this T cell receptor beta chain turned up once. The age range of participants was about 18 to 100 years, with residence in roughly 25 US areas. Participants had their cohort set by participant-reported clinical history. The table came from immunoSEQ multiplex PCR; TCRdb's copy has only in-frame clones and leaves some out. The data show some 290,000 clones, approximately 90% seen once. V lost 4 bases and J lost 4; bases outside the gene matches: 8. Germline V lookup: CDR1 SGHKS, CDR2 YYEKEE (reference sequence). CDR3 size: 15 residues. The source of the sample is a study of blood T cell repertoires in COVID-19. In the study overall: Some COVID-19 samples were acute and others convalescent; all came from the United States, Italy and Spain.

The sequenced material came from PBMCs or T cells enriched from blood (not recorded which). The TCR was taken from a woman aged 25 to 39 who had been exposed to COVID-19. The chain combines TRBV5-5 with TRBJ1-3, with 7 bases that match TRBD1. CDR3 sequence: CASSAQGNLGNTIYF. The CDR3 DNA sequence: TGTGCCAGCAGCGCACAGGGGAATCTCGGAAACACCATATATTTT.